This T cell receptor beta chain originates from a study of blood T cell repertoires in COVID-19. Study overall: Some COVID-19 samples were acute and others convalescent; all came from the United States, Italy and Spain.

Source study methods: The authors estimated nucleated cell counts from reference gene primer amplification. The assay was immunoSEQ multiplex PCR, and TCRdb's table has in-frame clones only and misses some. That table furnishes V, J and clone size, whereas the DNA furnished D and trimming. The repertoire holds about 240,000 clones, with 75% to 90% as singletons. CDR3 size: 13 residues. Germline lookup yields CDR1 SGHVS and CDR2 FQNEAQ. V lost 5 bases and J 7 bases, leaving 14 bases between the germline ends. The sample taken for sequencing was PBMCs or T cells enriched from blood (not recorded which). The source of this sequence is a woman aged 40 to 50 with acute COVID-19. The rearrangement joins TRBV7-8 to TRBJ1-2, with D possibly TRBD1 on 5 matching bases. CDR3 sequence reads: CASSAAGVSGYTF. The CDR3 DNA reads as TGTGCCAGCAGCGCAGCGGGGGTCTCTGGCTACACCTTC.